This paragraph reports one T cell receptor beta chain. The antigen it recognizes is unknown. No much larger clonotype is one base removed from it; base qualities were not supplied. Libraries were made using the immunoSEQ multiplex PCR assay. TCRdb mirrors the immuneACCESS table, restricted to in-frame sequences. Some clones are absent from its copies; in checked studies, under half trace to an unresolved V gene, and the reason for the others is unknown. Recorded for this sample are tens of thousands of clones; roughly nine tenths of them occurred a single time. The ten largest account for around 4.5% of the sample. The sample belongs to a study of T cell changes during pregnancy in multiple sclerosis (dated by TCRdb to the late 2010s). In terms of the full investigation: The study examined how the T cell repertoire changed over the course of pregnancy in women with multiple sclerosis.

The CDR3 spans 16 residues, from the cysteine through the phenylalanine. The entry retains the CDR3 DNA only, 48 bases that are in frame from base 1. The germline V gene provides CDR1 SGHRS and CDR2 YFSETQ. The junction shows trimming of 1 base on V and 7 bases on J, and the gene matches do not reach 6 bases of it. Specimen: CD8+ T cells from peripheral blood mononuclear cells, collected in the second trimester of pregnancy. The source is a female donor with multiple sclerosis, enrolled in a pregnancy study. The rearrangement combines TRBV5-1 with TRBJ2-1, and 12 junctional nucleotides match TRBD2. The CDR3 protein sequence reads: CASSLWGLAGRNEQFF. Read as DNA, the sequence is TGCGCCAGCAGCTTGTGGGGACTAGCGGGTCGGAATGAGCAGTTCTTC.